This is a list of T cell receptor beta chains from one sample in a study of blood T cell repertoires in COVID-19. Clones were sequenced by immunoSEQ multiplex PCR, and TCRdb holds only the in-frame ones, with some missing. The data contain hundreds of thousands of clones, over 75% of them singletons. Sequencing used peripheral blood. Receptors originate from a man between 18 and 35 years old with active or convalescent COVID-19. Both conserved end residues are part of each CDR3. The D gene is left open where the match is weak. Only some rows state a clone size, as once, few, many or a class for expanded clones.

abundance	v_gene	j_gene	d_gene	CDR3nt	CDR3aa
once	TRBV7-8	TRBJ2-3	TRBD1	TGTGCCAGCAGCTCTTTGACAGGGGGCACAGATACGCAGTATTTT	CASSSLTGGTDTQYF
-	TRBV12-3/TRBV12-4	TRBJ2-7	-	TGTGCCAGCAGCTTCGGTAGTGAGCAGTACTTC	CASSFGSEQYF
-	TRBV28	TRBJ1-1	-	TGTGCCAGCTCCGTAGTGGCAGGGCACACTGAAGCTTTCTTT	CASSVVAGHTEAFF
few	TRBV7-6	TRBJ1-2	-	TGTGCCAGCAGCTTCGATCGACACTCCTTGATTAACTATGGCTACACCTTC	CASSFDRHSLINYGYTF
-	TRBV13	TRBJ1-2	-	TGTGCCAGCAGCCCAAGTGAGCGGGAAGTTCTAACCTTC	CASSPSEREVLTF
-	TRBV12-3/TRBV12-4	TRBJ1-6	-	TGTGCCAGCAGTCCCCGACAGAATTCACCCCTCCACTTT	CASSPRQNSPLHF
-	TRBV6-2/TRBV6-3	TRBJ2-1	-	TGTGCCAGCAGTTACTCGACTCCGGTCTACAATGAGCAGTTCTTC	CASSYSTPVYNEQFF
-	TRBV6-5	TRBJ1-4	-	TGTGCCAGCAGCCCCAGGGAAGGGGAAAAACTGTTTTTT	CASSPREGEKLFF
-	TRBV3-1/TRBV3-2	TRBJ2-5	TRBD1	TGTGCCAGCAGCCCCAGGGGGCGCGAAGAGACCCAGTACTTC	CASSPRGREETQYF
-	TRBV5-6	TRBJ2-2	TRBD1	TGTGCCAGCAGCATCGGGACAGGGGCGAACACCGGGGAGCTGTTTTTT	CASSIGTGANTGELFF
-	TRBV14	TRBJ2-1	-	TGTGCCAGCAGCCAGATCGACTTTTACAATGAGCAGTTCTTC	CASSQIDFYNEQFF
-	TRBV9	TRBJ1-1	TRBD1	TGTGCCAGCAGCGTAGCGGAGGGGGCGCCGGGCACTGAAGCTTTCTTT	CASSVAEGAPGTEAFF
-	TRBV5-1	TRBJ2-1	-	TGCGCCAGCAGCATGACTACTGAGCAGTTCTTC	CASSMTTEQFF
few	TRBV7-3	TRBJ2-5	TRBD2	TGTGCCAGCAGCCCGGGACTAGCGGGGGGACCAGGGACCCAGTACTTC	CASSPGLAGGPGTQYF
-	TRBV19	TRBJ1-4	-	TGTGCCAGTAGTATAGGGCACCTTTATGAAAAACTGTTTTTT	CASSIGHLYEKLFF
-	TRBV12-3/TRBV12-4	TRBJ1-5	-	TGTGCCAGCAGCCCGGGTGGGAATCAGCCCCAGCATTTT	CASSPGGNQPQHF
-	TRBV7-8	TRBJ2-5	-	TGTGCCAGCAGCTCCCGGGTGGCCCAAGAGACCCAGTACTTC	CASSSRVAQETQYF
-	TRBV7-6	TRBJ1-5	TRBD1	TGTGCCAGCAGCTTCGGAACAGGGGGCAATCAGCCCCAGCATTTT	CASSFGTGGNQPQHF
-	TRBV5-4	TRBJ2-2	-	TGTGCCAGCAGCGATGAACAGCCCGGGGAGCTGTTTTTT	CASSDEQPGELFF
few	TRBV7-3	TRBJ2-2	TRBD1	TGTGCCAGCAGCTTACGCGGACAGGGGAATCCCGGGGAGCTGTTTTTT	CASSLRGQGNPGELFF
many	TRBV6-2/TRBV6-3	TRBJ1-4	-	TGTGCCAGCAGTTACATGTCTTCTGCAACTAATGAAAAACTGTTTTTT	CASSYMSSATNEKLFF
-	TRBV4-1	TRBJ2-7	TRBD1	TGCGCCAGCAGCCGCACCGACAGGGCCCATACCTACGAGCAGTACTTC	CASSRTDRAHTYEQYF
-	TRBV6-1	TRBJ2-5	-	TGTGCCAGCAGTGATTTATTCACTATTCCACAAGAGACCCAGTACTTC	CASSDLFTIPQETQYF
-	TRBV4-1	TRBJ1-2	-	TGCGCCAGCAGCCAAGATCCTGGGCAGGGGATCTATGGCTACACCTTC	CASSQDPGQGIYGYTF
once	TRBV21-1	TRBJ2-7	-	TGTGCCAGCAGCTCAAGACGGAGCTCCTACGAGCAGTACTTC	CASSSRRSSYEQYF
-	TRBV7-3	TRBJ2-5	-	TGTGCCAGCAGCCCCGGAGAGCTCATAGAAGAGACCCAGTACTTC	CASSPGELIEETQYF
-	TRBV7-9	TRBJ2-2	-	TGTGCCAGCAGCTTACCCGGGTCTTTTTTTACCGGGGAGCTGTTTTTT	CASSLPGSFFTGELFF
-	TRBV5-6	TRBJ2-7	-	TGTGCCAGCAGCTTTGGGAGAAGCGCCTACGAGCAGTACTTC	CASSFGRSAYEQYF
-	TRBV25-1	TRBJ2-3	-	TGTGCCAGCAGTGAATACGCAGACACAGATACGCAGTATTTT	CASSEYADTDTQYF
-	TRBV3-1/TRBV3-2	TRBJ1-4	TRBD1	TGTGCCAGCAGCCTCAAGGGGGCTGCTAATGAAAAACTGTTTTTT	CASSLKGAANEKLFF
-	TRBV11-2	TRBJ2-5	-	TGTGCCAGCAGCTTCCTCTGGGGGGGCACCAAAGAGACCCAGTACTTC	CASSFLWGGTKETQYF
once	TRBV25-1	TRBJ1-2	TRBD1	TGTGCCAGCAGTGATCCCCACGGGACAGGGCTCTATGGCTACACCTTC	CASSDPHGTGLYGYTF
-	TRBV5-1	TRBJ1-2	-	TGCGCCAGCAGCTTGGACAGGGTGGGCTATGGCTACACCTTC	CASSLDRVGYGYTF
-	TRBV3-1/TRBV3-2	TRBJ2-7	TRBD1	TGTGCTAGCAGCCACGGGACAGCCTACGAGCAGTACTTC	CASSHGTAYEQYF
-	TRBV6-5	TRBJ2-1	-	TGTGCCAGCAGTTACGACAGGACGAATGAGCAGTTCTTC	CASSYDRTNEQFF
-	TRBV19	TRBJ2-2	-	TGTGCCAGCACTAGTGTCGGGGGGAACACCGGGGAGCTGTTTTTT	CASTSVGGNTGELFF
-	TRBV5-1	TRBJ1-2	TRBD1	TGCGCCAGCAGCTTGGGAACAGGGGGAATCGGCTACACCTTC	CASSLGTGGIGYTF
-	TRBV5-4	TRBJ1-1	-	TGTGCCAGCAGCTTAAGGCCCGGGGAAGGTGGCACTGAAGCTTTCTTT	CASSLRPGEGGTEAFF
-	TRBV19	TRBJ1-3	-	TGTGCCAGCCACAGGGATTGGAGCTCTGGAAACACCATATATTTT	CASHRDWSSGNTIYF
-	TRBV5-1	TRBJ2-4	-	TGCGCCAGCAGCTTGGGGAGCCCAAGGAAGGCCAAAAACATTCAGTACTTC	CASSLGSPRKAKNIQYF
-	TRBV12-5	TRBJ2-5	-	TGTGCTAGTGGTTTGACGGCTAGCGAGAGACAAGAGACCCAGTACTTC	CASGLTASERQETQYF
-	TRBV25-1	TRBJ1-4	-	TGTGCCAGCAGTGCTACGGGAAAAGGCAGTGGTGAAAAACTGTTTTTT	CASSATGKGSGEKLFF
-	TRBV5-6	TRBJ1-6	TRBD1	TGTGCCAGCAGCTGGGGGACAGCGGCTGTGAGGCCCCTCCACTTT	CASSWGTAAVRPLHF
-	TRBV3-1/TRBV3-2	TRBJ2-6	TRBD1	TGTGCCAGCAGCCAGAGGACAGGAGGAGACTCTGGGGCCAACGTCCTGACTTTC	CASSQRTGGDSGANVLTF
many	TRBV19	TRBJ2-1	-	TGTGCCACATGGGCCTGGAATGAGCAGTTCTTC	CATWAWNEQFF
-	TRBV6-5	TRBJ2-7	-	TGTGCCAGCAGTTTACATAACAGGGAAGTCAAGCAGTACTTC	CASSLHNREVKQYF
-	TRBV20-1	TRBJ2-2	TRBD2	TGCAGTGCTAGTGGGGCTAGCGGGGCCATTACCGGGGAGCTGTTTTTT	CSASGASGAITGELFF
-	TRBV18	TRBJ2-1	TRBD2	TGTGCCAGCTCACCAAGACTAGCGGGGGTTAACAATGAGCAGTTCTTC	CASSPRLAGVNNEQFF
-	TRBV16	TRBJ2-4	TRBD1	TGTGCCAGCAGCCAATTTACGGGACAGGGGATAGCCAAAAACATTCAGTACTTC	CASSQFTGQGIAKNIQYF
-	TRBV19	TRBJ2-6	TRBD2	TGTGCCAGTAGTATATTTCTTTCTGGTTGGGGGGGCTCTGGGGCCAACGTCCTGACTTTC	CASSIFLSGWGGSGANVLTF
-	TRBV15	TRBJ1-6	-	TGTGCCACCAGCAAAGGGAGGAATTCACCCCTCCACTTT	CATSKGRNSPLHF
-	TRBV27	TRBJ1-2	-	TGTGCCAGCAGTCCACTGATGGTAGGGGATACTAACTATGGCTACACCTTC	CASSPLMVGDTNYGYTF
-	TRBV11-2	TRBJ1-5	-	TGTGCCAGCAGCCGGGTCGGGGGTCAGCCCCAGCATTTT	CASSRVGGQPQHF
few	TRBV11-2	TRBJ1-2	TRBD1	TGTGCCAGCAGCTGGGACAGGGACGGCTATGGCTACACCTTC	CASSWDRDGYGYTF
-	TRBV7-2	TRBJ2-1	-	TGTGCCAGCAGCCAGGGGACCTACAATGAGCAGTTCTTC	CASSQGTYNEQFF
-	TRBV7-9	TRBJ1-2	TRBD1	TGTGCCAGCAGCAGAAGGGGGCATGGCTACACCTTC	CASSRRGHGYTF
-	TRBV6-1	TRBJ1-2	TRBD1	TGTGCCAGCAGTGAACTGCAGGGGGGAAACTATGGCTACACCTTC	CASSELQGGNYGYTF
few	TRBV7-9	TRBJ1-2	TRBD1	TGTGCCAGCAGCTTGACACGGACAGGGGGCGTCTATGGCTACACCTTC	CASSLTRTGGVYGYTF